Sequencing of this T cell receptor (beta chain) was carried out in a study of T cell responses to AZD1222 COVID-19 vaccine. Whole-study findings and limits: In a largely white British group with more females than males, clonal diversity was possibly underestimated. Repertoire sampling was restricted to post-peak T cell response timepoints.

Looked up from germline, CDR1 is LGHDT and CDR2 is YNNKEL (reference sequence). Trimming left V 0 bases short and J 0 bases short, with 12 bases between. The CDR3 spans 17 residues. Produced via immunoSEQ multiplex PCR; TCRdb's table is partial and in-frame only. The sample has some 120,000 clones; about 90% are singletons. In the case of this clone: No antigen is known for it.

The TCR comes from an adult in good health. The chain links TRBV3-1 (or the pseudogene TRBV3-2) to TRBJ2-1, with no clear D. The input for sequencing was peripheral blood, taken on day 0 of AZD1222 vaccination. The CDR3 DNA follows: TGTGCCAGCAGCCAAGATTCTGCACTTGACTCCTACAATGAGCAGTTCTTC. Amino acid sequence: CASSQDSALDSYNEQFF.